This T cell receptor beta chain was identified in a study of blood T cell repertoires in COVID-19. Background on the study: The United States, Italy and Spain supplied acute and convalescent COVID-19 samples. In each case, the material was cDNA or gDNA derived from T cells, B-cell-depleted T cells, or PBMCs.

Trimming took off 6 bases at V and 9 bases at J, with 15 bases between the two ends. The CDR3 is made up of 11 amino acids. CDR1 is SQVTM, CDR2 ANQGSEA, per germline. In the authors' methods: Counts of nucleated cells, estimated from reference gene primer amplification, were obtained. Repertoires were generated with immunoSEQ multiplex PCR, while TCRdb's copy carries only in-frame clones and drops some. V and J calls plus clone size are reproduced from that table; the DNA served to infer D and trimming. The table records roughly 150,000 clones, around nine tenths of them present only once. This TCR was sampled from a man between 45 and 60 years old who had recovered from COVID-19. Sample: peripheral blood. The chain couples TRBV29-1 to TRBJ2-7; no clear D. In nucleotides, the CDR3 is TGCAGCGTCCGACTTCAATCTCGGCAGTACTTC. As protein: CSVRLQSRQYF.